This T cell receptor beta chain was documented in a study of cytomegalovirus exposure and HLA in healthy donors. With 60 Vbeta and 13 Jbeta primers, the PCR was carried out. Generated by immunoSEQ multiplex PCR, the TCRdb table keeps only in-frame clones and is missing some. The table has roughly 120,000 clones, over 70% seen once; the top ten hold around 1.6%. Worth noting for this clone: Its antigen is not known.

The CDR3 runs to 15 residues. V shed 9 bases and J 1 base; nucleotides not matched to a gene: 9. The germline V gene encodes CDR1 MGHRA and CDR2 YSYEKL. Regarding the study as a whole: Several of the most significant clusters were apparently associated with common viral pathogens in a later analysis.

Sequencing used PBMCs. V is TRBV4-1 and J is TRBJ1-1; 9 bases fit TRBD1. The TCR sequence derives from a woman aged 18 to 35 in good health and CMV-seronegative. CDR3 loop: CARNKGDRANTEAFF. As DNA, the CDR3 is TGCGCCAGGAATAAAGGGGACAGGGCGAACACTGAAGCTTTCTTT.